Below, 30 T cell receptor beta chains from the same sample are listed, as sequenced in a study of control samples from healthy donors and cancer patients. Method: immunoSEQ multiplex PCR; TCRdb's copy keeps in-frame clones and lacks some. The sample holds 65,000 to 95,000 clones; around 91% are singletons and the top ten take 7.2%. The sample consisted of blood. These receptors were collected from a man between 50 and 59 years old in good health.

This clone was seen just once. The V gene is TRBV3-1 (or the pseudogene TRBV3-2), the J gene TRBJ2-1; a weak D match, TRBD1 (6 bases). The CDR3 contains 16 residues. Trimming shortened V by 0 bases and J by 9 bases, and 18 bases separated the two germline ends. Germline lookup yields CDR1 LGHDT and CDR2 YNNKEL (reference sequence). The CDR3 nucleotides are TGTGCCAGCAGCCAAGATCGATTAGGCAGGGGTGGTGAGCAGTTCTTC. Translating it yields CASSQDRLGRGGEQFF.

This sequence joins TRBV3-1 (or the pseudogene TRBV3-2) and TRBJ1-3, with D possibly TRBD1 on 6 matching bases. V lost 10 bases to trimming and J lost 9 bases, with 25 bases between them. This CDR3 spans 15 amino acids. The germline V gene has CDR1 LGHDT and CDR2 YNNKEL (reference sequence). CDR3 nucleotides: TGTGCCACGCAGGGCGTGGGACACCTCAGGGGCACCATATATTTT. Translating gives CATQGVGHLRGTIYF.

This clone showed up just once. The chain recombines TRBV5-3 with TRBJ2-7, with unresolved D. TRBV5-3 is marked as an open reading frame, function uncertain. CDR3 length equals 11 residues. Trimming cost V 5 bases and J 3 bases, with 6 bases left between them. The CDR3: CARRSFYEQYF. The CDR3 DNA follows: TGTGCCAGAAGGTCTTTCTACGAGCAGTACTTC.

The chain combines TRBV14 with TRBJ2-5, with D perhaps matching TRBD1 (5 bases). The CDR3 extends over 17 amino acids. V shed 0 bases and J shed 5 bases, with 19 bases lying between them. Germline V gene lookup returns CDR1 SGHDN and CDR2 FVKESK. Here the CDR3 DNA reads TGTGCCAGCAGCCAAGAATCAGGGCACTCCAGGTGGGAGACCCAGTACTTC. As protein: CASSQESGHSRWETQYF.

The chain carries TRBV4-2 and TRBJ2-1; 12 bases match TRBD1. CDR3 length: 15 amino acids. V gave up 5 bases and J gave up 2 bases; unmatched junction bases: 1. CDR1 is LGHNA and CDR2 is YNFKEQ in the germline V gene. CDR3 region: CASSGTGGAYNEQFF. CDR3 DNA: TGTGCCAGCAGCGGGACAGGGGGCGCCTACAATGAGCAGTTCTTC.

This chain uses TRBV10-3 with TRBJ1-1; TRBD1 matches 12 bases. This CDR3 region has 15 residues. V lost 3 bases, J lost 5 bases, and 4 bases stayed unmatched. Germline CDR1 and CDR2: ENHRY and SYGVKD. The chain's CDR3 is CAISDSGQGATEAFF. As DNA, the CDR3 is TGTGCCATCAGTGACTCGGGACAGGGGGCGACTGAAGCTTTCTTT.

The J gene is TRBJ1-1, the V gene TRBV27, with D maybe TRBD1 (6 bases). The germline V and J ends were trimmed by 5 bases and 4 bases, with 20 bases remaining between them. The germline V gene has CDR1 MNHEY and CDR2 SMNVEV (reference sequence). The CDR3 has 16 residues. CDR3 sequence: CASSTAGGARSTEAFF. The DNA of the CDR3 is TGTGCCAGCAGTACCGCGGGGGGGGCACGTAGCACTGAAGCTTTCTTT.

This clone was seen only once. The rearrangement joins TRBV15 to TRBJ2-7; 9 nucleotides line up with TRBD2. Germline CDR1 reads LNHNV; CDR2 reads YYDKDF (reference sequence). After removal of 4 bases from V and 3 bases from J, the junction contained 7 bases not matched to a gene. The CDR3 contains 15 residues. This CDR3 reads CATSTQRGASYEQYF. CDR3 DNA sequence: TGTGCCACCAGCACTCAGCGGGGGGCCAGCTACGAGCAGTACTTC.

This chain uses TRBV21-1 with TRBJ1-3. TRBV21-1 is a pseudogene. CDR3 length: 14 residues. CDR3 protein: CASIPDPGGNTIYF. CDR3 nucleotide sequence: TGTGCCAGCATTCCGGACCCTGGGGGAAACACCATATATTTT.

The table lists this clone with a few counts. This sequence joins TRBV5-4 and TRBJ1-5; no firm D call. Germline V gene data show CDR1 as SGHNT and CDR2 as YYREEE (reference sequence). V gave up 0 bases and J gave up 3 bases, with 7 bases separating them. The length of the CDR3 is 14 residues. In nucleotides, the CDR3 is TGTGCCAGCAGCTTGGGAGGCTACAATCAGCCCCAGCATTTT. Protein: CASSLGGYNQPQHF.

This chain uses TRBV6-5 with TRBJ2-7; perhaps D is TRBD1 or TRBD2 (6 bases each). Looked up from germline, CDR1 is MNHEY and CDR2 is SVGAGI. The length of the CDR3 is 13 residues. V was shortened by 2 bases and J by 2 bases, with 7 bases between the two germline ends. The CDR3 bases are TGTGCCAGCAGTTACAGGGGGGCCTACGAGCAGTACTTC. Protein product: CASSYRGAYEQYF.

This rearrangement joins TRBV13 to TRBJ1-1, with unresolved D. Germline CDR1 PRHDT, CDR2 FYEKMQ (reference sequence). Trimming pared 3 bases from V and 4 bases from J, leaving 18 bases between. The CDR3 is 16 amino acids. The CDR3: CASSLGRLRRGTEAFF. The CDR3 DNA reads as TGTGCCAGCAGCTTGGGGAGGCTCAGGCGGGGCACTGAAGCTTTCTTT.

This clone has only one observation. The chain uses TRBV2 and TRBJ2-3, with a possible D match to TRBD2 (5 bases). Germline assignment: CDR1 SNHLY and CDR2 FYNNEI. The CDR3 sequence is 15 residues long. V shed 10 bases and J shed 0 bases, with 17 bases lying between them. The CDR3 spells CATSGGAASTDTQYF. As DNA, the CDR3 is TGTGCCACCTCTGGAGGTGCTGCTAGCACAGATACGCAGTATTTT.

The DNA of the CDR3 is TGTGCCAGCAGCTTAGGCTCGGGTGCAACTAATGAAAAACTGTTTTTT. Translating it yields CASSLGSGATNEKLFF. J is TRBJ1-4 and V is TRBV11-2; D gene uncertain. Germline V gene data show CDR1 as SGHAT and CDR2 as FQNNGV. V was cut by 1 base and J by 0 bases, with 9 bases left in between. The CDR3 has 16 residues.

CDR3 nucleotide sequence: TGTGCTAGTGGCCCAATAGGGGGCGTCAATCAGCCCCAGCATTTT. It codes for CASGPIGGVNQPQHF. This rearrangement joins TRBV12-5 to TRBJ1-5; 7 bases line up with TRBD1. V lost 6 bases and J lost 3; bases outside the gene matches: 8. Per the germline V gene, CDR1 is LGHNT and CDR2 is FRNRAP. The CDR3 totals 15 residues.

This chain connects TRBV6-5 to TRBJ1-1; D gene uncertain. The germline V gene encodes CDR1 MNHEY and CDR2 SVGAGI. V gave up 0 bases and J gave up 6 bases, with 8 bases separating them. The CDR3 contains 13 residues. The CDR3 nucleotides are TGTGCCAGCAGTTACTCGATTGTCGCTGAAGCTTTCTTT. Translation: CASSYSIVAEAFF.

About this clone itself: The sample contains more than one DNA sequence encoding this CDR3. This sequence joins TRBV7-2 and TRBJ2-2; D perhaps matches TRBD2 (7 bases). V gave up 1 base and J gave up 1 base, with 19 bases separating them. The CDR3 sequence is 19 residues long. Germline CDR1 is SGHTA and CDR2 is FQGNSA. The CDR3 protein is CASSLGVRGGMWNTGELFF. CDR3 sequence (DNA): TGTGCCAGCAGCTTAGGGGTTAGGGGGGGGATGTGGAACACCGGGGAGCTGTTTTTT.

The CDR3 coding sequence is TGCAGCGTTGTAAAGAGTGGAGAGACCCAGTACTTC. Protein product: CSVVKSGETQYF. The J gene is TRBJ2-5, the V gene TRBV29-1; D not resolved. This CDR3 is 12 amino acids long. V lost 4 bases and J lost 4, with 10 bases in between. Germline V gene sequence: CDR1 SQVTM, CDR2 ANQGSEA.

This clone was observed a single time. V usage is TRBV19 and J usage is TRBJ2-7, with D hard to call. CDR3 length equals 14 residues. Germline lookup yields CDR1 LNHDA and CDR2 SQIVND (reference sequence). V was clipped by 0 bases and J by 0 bases, with 6 bases between them. CDR3 region: CASSIDHVSYEQYF. In DNA, the CDR3 is TGTGCCAGTAGTATAGATCACGTCTCCTACGAGCAGTACTTC.

The chain joins TRBV27 to TRBJ1-6; D uncertain. Germline CDR1 MNHEY, CDR2 SMNVEV (reference sequence). This CDR3 contains 15 residues. Trimming stripped 3 bases from V and 8 bases from J, with 14 bases between. The CDR3 region has the DNA TGTGCCAGCAGTTTTGCCCCAGCCGGTCATTCACCCCTCCACTTT. It codes for CASSFAPAGHSPLHF.

V and J are TRBV4-3 and TRBJ1-2; unclear D gene. The CDR3 loop spans 13 amino acids. Germline V gives CDR1 LGHNA, CDR2 YSLEER. Trimming stripped 4 bases from V and 5 bases from J, with 11 bases between. The CDR3 nucleotides read TGCGCCAGCAGCCCTCGGGGAGGGTATGGCTACACCTTC. It specifies CASSPRGGYGYTF.

The gene calls are TRBV5-1 and TRBJ2-5; 8 positions agree with TRBD1. J gave up 7 bases and V 3 bases, and 14 bases lay outside the gene matches. The CDR3 runs 16 residues. CDR1 is SGHRS and CDR2 is YFSETQ in the germline V gene. CDR3 region: CASSSLPGQASGTQYF. CDR3 nucleotide sequence: TGCGCCAGCAGCTCGCTCCCGGGACAGGCCTCAGGGACCCAGTACTTC.

The V and J genes are TRBV10-3 and TRBJ2-3; 12 bases are shared with TRBD2. Germline trimming cut 10 bases from V and 2 bases from J; bases unmatched to any gene: 4. Germline CDR1 is ENHRY and CDR2 is SYGVKD. The CDR3 covers 14 residues. The CDR3 DNA sequence: TGTGCCAACCGACTAGCGGGGGACACAGATACGCAGTATTTT. This encodes CANRLAGDTDTQYF.

The rearrangement uses TRBV5-4 and TRBJ2-3, with 8 bases fitting TRBD2. Looked up from germline, CDR1 is SGHNT and CDR2 is YYREEE (reference sequence). Trimming at V came to 6 bases and at J to 1 base, leaving 13 bases not matched to a gene. The CDR3 sequence is 17 residues long. Here the CDR3 reads CASTPRRGGLGTDTQYF. The DNA of the CDR3 is TGTGCCAGCACTCCGAGACGGGGGGGCCTGGGCACAGATACGCAGTATTTT.

The chain is built from TRBV7-3 and TRBJ1-2, with D maybe TRBD1 (5 bases). Germline V CDR1 and CDR2: SGHTA, FQGTGA. V was shortened by 0 bases and J by 2 bases, with 10 bases between the two germline ends. The CDR3 extends over 15 amino acids. The CDR3 loop reads CASSLTGDRNYGYTF. The CDR3 bases are TGTGCCAGCAGCTTAACGGGGGATAGAAACTATGGCTACACCTTC.

The CDR3 is CASGLVIGGQADTQYF. As DNA, the CDR3 is TGTGCTAGTGGTTTGGTAATAGGGGGCCAGGCAGATACGCAGTATTTT. The rearrangement links TRBV12-5 to TRBJ2-3; 7 bases are shared with TRBD1. Germline V gene lookup returns CDR1 LGHNT and CDR2 FRNRAP. This CDR3 comprises 16 residues. V gave up 0 bases and J gave up 4 bases; unmatched junction bases: 7. Combining the CDR3 with reference TRBV12-5 and TRBJ2-3 gives the whole variable domain DARVTQTPRHKVTEMGQEVTMRCQPILGHNTVFWYRQTMMQGLELLAYFRNRAPLDDSGMPKDRFSAEMPDATLATLKIQPSEPRDSAVYFCASGLVIGGQADTQYFGPGTRLTVL.

The chain uses TRBV2 and TRBJ1-1; 11 bases fit TRBD1. The CDR3 loop spans 16 amino acids. Unmatched junction bases numbered 11, after V lost 6 bases and J lost 5 bases. Germline CDR1 and CDR2: SNHLY and FYNNEI. The CDR3 DNA reads TGTGCCAGCAGGGACTCACCGGGACAGGGGGGAACTGAAGCTTTCTTT. Protein sequence: CASRDSPGQGGTEAFF.

V gene TRBV18 combines with J gene TRBJ1-2; D uncertain. CDR3 length equals 10 residues. Trimming shortened V by 4 bases and J by 12 bases, and 9 bases separated the two germline ends. Germline V gene lookup returns CDR1 KGHSH and CDR2 LQKENI. For the CDR3, the DNA is TGTGCCAGCTCACACGAGGTACACACCTTC. It translates to CASSHEVHTF.

V and J are TRBV9 and TRBJ1-4; D gene unclear. Trimming shortened V by 0 bases and J by 11 bases, and 26 bases separated the two germline ends. The CDR3 contains 18 residues. CDR1 is SGDLS, CDR2 YYNGEE, per germline. The CDR3 bases are TGTGCCAGCAGCGTAGGTAGTAGGGCGAAGACTCTAACTGGGAAACTGTTTTTT. Translation: CASSVGSRAKTLTGKLFF.

The V call is TRBV6-5, the J call TRBJ1-1; D call uncertain. The CDR3 spans 13 residues. Trimming cost V 0 bases and J 5 bases, with 7 bases left between them. Germline V gene lookup returns CDR1 MNHEY and CDR2 SVGAGI. Written as DNA, the CDR3 is TGTGCCAGCAGTTACTCGGGGAGGACTGAAGCTTTCTTT. Amino acids: CASSYSGRTEAFF.